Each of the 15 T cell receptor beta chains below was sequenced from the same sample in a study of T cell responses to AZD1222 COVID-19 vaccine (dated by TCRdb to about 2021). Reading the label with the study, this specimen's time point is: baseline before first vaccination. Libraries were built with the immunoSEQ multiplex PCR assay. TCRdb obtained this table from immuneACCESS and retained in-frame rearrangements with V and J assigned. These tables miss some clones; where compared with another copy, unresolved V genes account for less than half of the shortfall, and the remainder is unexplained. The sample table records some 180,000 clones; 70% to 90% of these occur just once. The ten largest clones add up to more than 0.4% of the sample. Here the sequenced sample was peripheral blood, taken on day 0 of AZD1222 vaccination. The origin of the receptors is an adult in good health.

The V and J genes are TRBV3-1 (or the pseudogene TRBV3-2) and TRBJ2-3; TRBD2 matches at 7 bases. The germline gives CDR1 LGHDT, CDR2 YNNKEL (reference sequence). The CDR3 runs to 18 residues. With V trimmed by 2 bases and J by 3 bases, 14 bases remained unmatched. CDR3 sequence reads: CASSQSAWSLAATDTQYF. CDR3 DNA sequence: TGTGCCAGCAGCCAAAGCGCCTGGTCGCTAGCGGCTACAGATACGCAGTATTTT.

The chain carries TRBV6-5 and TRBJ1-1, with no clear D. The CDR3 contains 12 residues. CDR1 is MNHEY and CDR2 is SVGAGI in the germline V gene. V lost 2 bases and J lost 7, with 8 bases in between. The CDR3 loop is CASSYAWGEAFF. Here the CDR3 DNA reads TGTGCCAGCAGTTACGCCTGGGGTGAAGCTTTCTTT.

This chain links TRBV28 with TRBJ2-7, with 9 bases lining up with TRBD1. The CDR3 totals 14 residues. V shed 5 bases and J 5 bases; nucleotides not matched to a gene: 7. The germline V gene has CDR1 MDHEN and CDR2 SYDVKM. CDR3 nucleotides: TGTGCCAGCAGTCGGGGACAGGGTCCTAACGAGCAGTACTTC. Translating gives CASSRGQGPNEQYF.

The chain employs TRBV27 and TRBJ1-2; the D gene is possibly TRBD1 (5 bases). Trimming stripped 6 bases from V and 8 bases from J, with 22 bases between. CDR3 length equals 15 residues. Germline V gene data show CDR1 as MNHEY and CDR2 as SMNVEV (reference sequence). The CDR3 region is CASRLLPRGTGGYTF. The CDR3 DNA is TGTGCCAGCAGACTGCTCCCACGTGGGACTGGAGGCTACACCTTC.

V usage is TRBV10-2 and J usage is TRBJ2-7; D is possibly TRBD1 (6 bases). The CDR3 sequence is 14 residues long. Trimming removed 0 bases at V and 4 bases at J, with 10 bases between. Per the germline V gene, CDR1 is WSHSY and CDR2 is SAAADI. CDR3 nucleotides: TGCGCCAGCAGTGAGTCAACAGGGTCTTACGAGCAGTACTTC. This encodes CASSESTGSYEQYF.

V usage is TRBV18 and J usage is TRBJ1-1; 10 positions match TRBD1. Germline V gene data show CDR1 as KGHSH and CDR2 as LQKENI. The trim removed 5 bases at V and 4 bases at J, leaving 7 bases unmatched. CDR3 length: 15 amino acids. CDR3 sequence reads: CASSLDRGIGTEAFF. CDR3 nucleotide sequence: TGTGCCAGCTCATTGGACAGGGGGATCGGCACTGAAGCTTTCTTT.

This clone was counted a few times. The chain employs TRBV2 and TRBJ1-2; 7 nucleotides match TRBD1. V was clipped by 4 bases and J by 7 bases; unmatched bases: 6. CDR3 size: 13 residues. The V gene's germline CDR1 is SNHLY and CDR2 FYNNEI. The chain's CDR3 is CASSVGQVRGYTF. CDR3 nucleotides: TGTGCCAGCAGTGTCGGACAGGTCCGTGGCTACACCTTC.

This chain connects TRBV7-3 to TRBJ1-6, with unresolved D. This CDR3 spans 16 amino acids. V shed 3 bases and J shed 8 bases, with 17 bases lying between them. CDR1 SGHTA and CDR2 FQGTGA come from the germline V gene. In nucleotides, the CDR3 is TGTGCCAGCAGCTTCGCCAGGCCCACCCAGGATTCACCCCTCCACTTT. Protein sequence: CASSFARPTQDSPLHF.

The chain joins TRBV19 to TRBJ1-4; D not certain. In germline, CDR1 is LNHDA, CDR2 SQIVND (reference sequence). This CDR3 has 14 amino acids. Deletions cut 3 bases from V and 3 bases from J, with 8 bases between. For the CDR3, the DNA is TGTGCCAGTAGTATGAACAGCGCTAATGAAAAACTGTTTTTT. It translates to CASSMNSANEKLFF.

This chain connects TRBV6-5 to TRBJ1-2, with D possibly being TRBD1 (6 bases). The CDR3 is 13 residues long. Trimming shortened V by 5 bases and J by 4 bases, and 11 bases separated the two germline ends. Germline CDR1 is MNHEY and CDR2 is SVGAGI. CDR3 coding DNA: TGTGCCAGCAGTACCGGGACAAGCTATGGCTACACCTTC. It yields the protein CASSTGTSYGYTF.

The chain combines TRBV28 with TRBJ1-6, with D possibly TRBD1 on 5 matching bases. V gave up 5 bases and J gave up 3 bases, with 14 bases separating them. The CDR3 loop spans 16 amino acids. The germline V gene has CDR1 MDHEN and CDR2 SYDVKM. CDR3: CASSPQDTLYNSPLHF. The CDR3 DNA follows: TGTGCCAGCAGTCCTCAGGACACCCTCTATAATTCACCCCTCCACTTT.

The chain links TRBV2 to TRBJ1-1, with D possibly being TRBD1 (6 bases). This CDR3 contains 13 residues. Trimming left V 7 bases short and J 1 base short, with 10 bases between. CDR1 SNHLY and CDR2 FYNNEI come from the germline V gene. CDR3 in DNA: TGTGCCAGCAACCCGACAGGGAACACTGAAGCTTTCTTT. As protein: CASNPTGNTEAFF.

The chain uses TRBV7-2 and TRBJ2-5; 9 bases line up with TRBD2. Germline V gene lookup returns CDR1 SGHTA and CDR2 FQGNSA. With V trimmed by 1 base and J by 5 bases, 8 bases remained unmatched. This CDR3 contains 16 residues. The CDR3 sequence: CASSLVAGGPRETQYF. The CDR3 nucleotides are TGTGCCAGCAGCTTAGTTGCGGGGGGGCCCCGGGAGACCCAGTACTTC.

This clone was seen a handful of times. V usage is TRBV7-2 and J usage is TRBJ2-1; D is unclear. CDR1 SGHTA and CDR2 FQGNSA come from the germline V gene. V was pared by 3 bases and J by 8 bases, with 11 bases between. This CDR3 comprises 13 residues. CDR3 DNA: TGTGCCAGCAGCTTTCGGCCTGGGGATGAGCAGTTCTTC. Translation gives CASSFRPGDEQFF.

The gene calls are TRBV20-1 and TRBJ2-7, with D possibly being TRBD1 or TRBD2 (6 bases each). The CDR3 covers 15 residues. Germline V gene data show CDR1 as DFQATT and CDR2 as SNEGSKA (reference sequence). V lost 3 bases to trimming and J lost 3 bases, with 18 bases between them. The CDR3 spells CSASRLRDNHYEQYF. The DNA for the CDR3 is TGCAGTGCTAGTCGCTTGCGGGACAACCACTACGAGCAGTACTTC.